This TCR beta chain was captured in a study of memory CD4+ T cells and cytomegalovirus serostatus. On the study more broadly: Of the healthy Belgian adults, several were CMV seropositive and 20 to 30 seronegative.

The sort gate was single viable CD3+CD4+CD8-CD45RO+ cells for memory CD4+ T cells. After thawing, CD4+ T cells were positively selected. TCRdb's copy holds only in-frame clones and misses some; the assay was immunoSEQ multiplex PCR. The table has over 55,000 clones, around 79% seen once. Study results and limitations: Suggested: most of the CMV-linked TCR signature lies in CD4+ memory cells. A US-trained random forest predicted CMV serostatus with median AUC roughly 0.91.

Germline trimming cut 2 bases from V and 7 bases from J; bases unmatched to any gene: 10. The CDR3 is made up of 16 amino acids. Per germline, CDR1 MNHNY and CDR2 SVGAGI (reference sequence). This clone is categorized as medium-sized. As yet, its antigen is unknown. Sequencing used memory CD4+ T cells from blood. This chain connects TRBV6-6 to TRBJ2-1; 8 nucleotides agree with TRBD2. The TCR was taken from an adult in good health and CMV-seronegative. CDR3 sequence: CASSYGAGGTGNEQFF. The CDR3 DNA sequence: TGTGCCAGCAGTTACGGCGCGGGGGGCACCGGGAATGAGCAGTTCTTC.